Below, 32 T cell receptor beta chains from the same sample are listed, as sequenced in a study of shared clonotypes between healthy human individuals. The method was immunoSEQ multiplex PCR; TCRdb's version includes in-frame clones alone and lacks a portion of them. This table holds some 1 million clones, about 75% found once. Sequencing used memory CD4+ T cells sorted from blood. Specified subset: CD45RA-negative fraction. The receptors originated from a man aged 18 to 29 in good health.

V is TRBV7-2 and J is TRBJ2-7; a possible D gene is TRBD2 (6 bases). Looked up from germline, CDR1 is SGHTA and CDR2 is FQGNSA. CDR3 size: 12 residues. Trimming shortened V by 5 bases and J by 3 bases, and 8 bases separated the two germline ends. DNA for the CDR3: TGTGCCAGCAGCGCGACTAGCTACGAGCAGTACTTC. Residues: CASSATSYEQYF.

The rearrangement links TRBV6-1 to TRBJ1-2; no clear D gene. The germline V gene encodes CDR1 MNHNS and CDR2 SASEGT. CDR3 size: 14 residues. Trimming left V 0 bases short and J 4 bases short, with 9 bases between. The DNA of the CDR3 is TGTGCCAGCAGTGAAGCGCGCGGTTCCTATGGCTACACCTTC. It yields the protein CASSEARGSYGYTF.

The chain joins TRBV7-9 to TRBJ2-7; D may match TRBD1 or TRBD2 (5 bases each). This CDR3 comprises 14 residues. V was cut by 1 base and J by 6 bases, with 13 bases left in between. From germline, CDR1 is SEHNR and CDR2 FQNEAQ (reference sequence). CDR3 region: CASSLGSGQREQYF. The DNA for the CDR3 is TGTGCCAGCAGCTTAGGATCGGGGCAGCGCGAGCAGTACTTC.

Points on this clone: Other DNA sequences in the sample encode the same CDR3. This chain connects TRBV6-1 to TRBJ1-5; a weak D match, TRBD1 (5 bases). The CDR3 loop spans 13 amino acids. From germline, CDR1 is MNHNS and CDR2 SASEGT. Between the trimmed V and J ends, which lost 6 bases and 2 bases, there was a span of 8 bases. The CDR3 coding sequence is TGTGCCAGCAGCAGGGACGGCAATCAGCCCCAGCATTTT. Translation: CASSRDGNQPQHF.

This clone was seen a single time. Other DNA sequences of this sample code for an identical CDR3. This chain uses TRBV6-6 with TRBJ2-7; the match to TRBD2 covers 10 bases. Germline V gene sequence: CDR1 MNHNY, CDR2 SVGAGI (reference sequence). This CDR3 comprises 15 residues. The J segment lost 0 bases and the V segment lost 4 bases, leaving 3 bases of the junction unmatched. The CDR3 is CASSSTSGSSYEQYF. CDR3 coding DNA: TGTGCCAGCAGTTCGACTAGCGGGTCCTCCTACGAGCAGTACTTC.

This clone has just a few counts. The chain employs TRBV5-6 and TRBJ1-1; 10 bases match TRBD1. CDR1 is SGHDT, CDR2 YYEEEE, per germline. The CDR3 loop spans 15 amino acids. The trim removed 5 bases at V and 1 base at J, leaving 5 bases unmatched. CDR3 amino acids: CASSWGQGKNTEAFF. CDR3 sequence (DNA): TGTGCCAGCAGTTGGGGACAGGGGAAGAACACTGAAGCTTTCTTT.

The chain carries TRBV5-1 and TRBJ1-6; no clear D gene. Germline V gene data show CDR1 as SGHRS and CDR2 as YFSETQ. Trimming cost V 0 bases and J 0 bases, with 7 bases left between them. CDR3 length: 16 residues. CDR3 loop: CASSLGESSYNSPLHF. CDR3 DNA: TGCGCCAGCAGCTTGGGAGAGAGCTCCTATAATTCACCCCTCCACTTT. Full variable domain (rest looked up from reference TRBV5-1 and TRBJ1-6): KAGVTQTPRYLIKTRGQQVTLSCSPISGHRSVSWYQQTPGQGLQFLFEYFSETQRNKGNFPGRFSGRQFSNSRSEMNVSTLELGDSALYLCASSLGESSYNSPLHFGNGTRLTVT.

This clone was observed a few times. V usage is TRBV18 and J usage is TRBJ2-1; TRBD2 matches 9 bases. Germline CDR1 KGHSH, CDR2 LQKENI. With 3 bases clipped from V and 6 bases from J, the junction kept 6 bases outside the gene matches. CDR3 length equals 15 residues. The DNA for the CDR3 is TGTGCCAGCTCACCCGCTAGCGGGATGAGCAATGAGCAGTTCTTC. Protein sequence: CASSPASGMSNEQFF.

CDR3 residues: CASSLGGEEPQHF. CDR3 nucleotide sequence: TGTGCCAGCAGCCTGGGAGGGGAGGAGCCCCAGCATTTT. The gene calls are TRBV12-1 and TRBJ1-5. TRBV12-1 is marked as a pseudogene. This CDR3 has 13 residues.

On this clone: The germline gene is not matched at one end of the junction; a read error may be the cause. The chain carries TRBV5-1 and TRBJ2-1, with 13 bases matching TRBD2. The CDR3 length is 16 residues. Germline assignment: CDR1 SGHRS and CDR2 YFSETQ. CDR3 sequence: CASSLGGTSGIIEQFF. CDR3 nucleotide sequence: TGTGCCAGCAGCTTGGGTGGGACTAGCGGGATTATTGAGCAGTTCTTC.

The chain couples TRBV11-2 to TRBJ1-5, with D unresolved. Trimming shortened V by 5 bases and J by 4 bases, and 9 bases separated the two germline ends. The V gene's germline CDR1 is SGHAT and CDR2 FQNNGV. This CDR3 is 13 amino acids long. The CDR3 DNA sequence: TGTGCCAGCAGCCAGTCAGCTAATCAGCCCCAGCATTTT. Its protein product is CASSQSANQPQHF. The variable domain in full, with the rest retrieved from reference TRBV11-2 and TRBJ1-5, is EAGVAQSPRYKIIEKRQSVAFWCNPISGHATLYWYQQILGQGPKLLIQFQNNGVVDDSQLPKDRFSAERLKGVDSTLKIQPAKLEDSAVYLCASSQSANQPQHFGDGTRLSIL.

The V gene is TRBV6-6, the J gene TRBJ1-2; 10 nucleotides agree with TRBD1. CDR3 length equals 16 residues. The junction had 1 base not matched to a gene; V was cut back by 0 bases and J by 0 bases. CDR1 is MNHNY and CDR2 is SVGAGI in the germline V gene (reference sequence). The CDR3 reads CASSYSGQGTNYGYTF. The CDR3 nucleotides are TGTGCCAGCAGTTACTCGGGACAGGGGACTAACTATGGCTACACCTTC.

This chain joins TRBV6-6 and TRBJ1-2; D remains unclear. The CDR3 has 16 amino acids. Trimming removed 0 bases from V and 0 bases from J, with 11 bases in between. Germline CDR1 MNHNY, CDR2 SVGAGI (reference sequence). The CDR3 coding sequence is TGTGCCAGCAGTTACTCGCAGACAAGAGCTAACTATGGCTACACCTTC. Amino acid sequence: CASSYSQTRANYGYTF.

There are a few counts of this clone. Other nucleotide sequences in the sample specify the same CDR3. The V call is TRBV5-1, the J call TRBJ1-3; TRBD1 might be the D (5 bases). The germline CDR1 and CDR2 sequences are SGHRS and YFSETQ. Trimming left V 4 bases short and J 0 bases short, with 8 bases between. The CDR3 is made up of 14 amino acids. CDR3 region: CASSGGNSGNTIYF. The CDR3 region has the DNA TGCGCCAGCAGCGGGGGGAACTCTGGAAACACCATATATTTT.

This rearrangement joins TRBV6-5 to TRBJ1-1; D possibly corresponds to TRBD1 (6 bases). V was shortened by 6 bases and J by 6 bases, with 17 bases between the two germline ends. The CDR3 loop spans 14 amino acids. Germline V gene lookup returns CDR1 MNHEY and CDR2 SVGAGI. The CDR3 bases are TGTGCCAGCAGGCACAGGGCGTTATACGCTGAAGCTTTCTTT. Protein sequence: CASRHRALYAEAFF.

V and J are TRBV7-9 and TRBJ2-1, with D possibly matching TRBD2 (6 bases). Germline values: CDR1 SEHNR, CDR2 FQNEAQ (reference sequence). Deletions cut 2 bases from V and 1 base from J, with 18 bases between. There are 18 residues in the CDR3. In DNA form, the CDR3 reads TGTGCCAGCAGCTTATTAGAAAGGGGTAGCGGATCCTACAATGAGCAGTTCTTC. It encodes CASSLLERGSGSYNEQFF. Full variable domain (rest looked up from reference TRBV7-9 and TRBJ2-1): DTGVSQNPRHKITKRGQNVTFRCDPISEHNRLYWYRQTLGQGPEFLTYFQNEAQLEKSRLLSDRFSAERPKGSFSTLEIQRTEQGDSAMYLCASSLLERGSGSYNEQFFGPGTRLTVL.

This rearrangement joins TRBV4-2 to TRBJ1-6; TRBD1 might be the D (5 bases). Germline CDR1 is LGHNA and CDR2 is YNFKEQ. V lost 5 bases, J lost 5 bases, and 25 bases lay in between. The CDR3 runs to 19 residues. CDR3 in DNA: TGTGCCAGCAGCTTGAGTGCTACGACAAGGGGACTCAATAATTCACCCCTCCACTTT. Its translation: CASSLSATTRGLNNSPLHF.

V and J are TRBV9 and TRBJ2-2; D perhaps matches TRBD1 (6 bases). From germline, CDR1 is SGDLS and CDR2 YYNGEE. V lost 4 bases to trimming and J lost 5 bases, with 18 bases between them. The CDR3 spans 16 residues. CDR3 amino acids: CASSLTGSPVTGELFF. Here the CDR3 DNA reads TGTGCCAGCAGCTTGACAGGTTCCCCAGTAACCGGGGAGCTGTTTTTT.

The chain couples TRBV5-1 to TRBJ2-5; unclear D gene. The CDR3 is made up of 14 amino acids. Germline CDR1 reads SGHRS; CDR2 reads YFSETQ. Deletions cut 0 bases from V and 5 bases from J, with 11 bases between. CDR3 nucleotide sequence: TGCGCCAGCAGCTTGGCCCAGGTCCCCGAGACCCAGTACTTC. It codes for CASSLAQVPETQYF.

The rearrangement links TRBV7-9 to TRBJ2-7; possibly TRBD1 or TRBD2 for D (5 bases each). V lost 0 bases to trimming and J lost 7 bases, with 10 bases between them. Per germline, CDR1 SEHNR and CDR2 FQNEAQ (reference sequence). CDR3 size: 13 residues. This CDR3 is CASSLAGTWEQYF. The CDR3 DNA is TGTGCCAGCAGCTTAGCAGGGACCTGGGAGCAGTACTTC. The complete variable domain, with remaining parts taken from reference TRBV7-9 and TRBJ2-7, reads DTGVSQNPRHKITKRGQNVTFRCDPISEHNRLYWYRQTLGQGPEFLTYFQNEAQLEKSRLLSDRFSAERPKGSFSTLEIQRTEQGDSAMYLCASSLAGTWEQYFGPGTRLTVT.

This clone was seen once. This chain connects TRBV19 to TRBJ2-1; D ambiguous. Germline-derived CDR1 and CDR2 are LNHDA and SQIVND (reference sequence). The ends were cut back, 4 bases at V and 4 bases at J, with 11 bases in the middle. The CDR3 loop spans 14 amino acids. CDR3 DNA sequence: TGTGCCAGTAGTAAGGGTCAGAAATACAATGAGCAGTTCTTC. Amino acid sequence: CASSKGQKYNEQFF.

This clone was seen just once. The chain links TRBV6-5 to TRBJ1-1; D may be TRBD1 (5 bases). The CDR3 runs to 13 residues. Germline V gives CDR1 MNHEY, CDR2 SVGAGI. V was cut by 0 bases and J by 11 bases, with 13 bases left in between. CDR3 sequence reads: CASSYSMLGVAFF. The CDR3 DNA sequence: TGTGCCAGCAGTTACTCGATGTTGGGGGTCGCTTTCTTT.

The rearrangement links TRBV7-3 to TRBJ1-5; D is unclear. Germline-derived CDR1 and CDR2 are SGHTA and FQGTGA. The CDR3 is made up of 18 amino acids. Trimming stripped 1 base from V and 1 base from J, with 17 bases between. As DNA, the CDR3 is TGTGCCAGCAGCTTAAAGTCCCCGGGGAAGGAGAGCAATCAGCCCCAGCATTTT. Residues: CASSLKSPGKESNQPQHF.

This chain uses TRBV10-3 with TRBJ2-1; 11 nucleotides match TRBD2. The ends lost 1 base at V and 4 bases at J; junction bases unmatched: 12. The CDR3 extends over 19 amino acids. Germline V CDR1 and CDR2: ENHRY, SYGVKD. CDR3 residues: CAISEWVSGRALLYNEQFF. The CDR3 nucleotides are TGTGCCATCAGTGAGTGGGTTAGCGGGAGGGCCTTATTGTACAATGAGCAGTTCTTC.

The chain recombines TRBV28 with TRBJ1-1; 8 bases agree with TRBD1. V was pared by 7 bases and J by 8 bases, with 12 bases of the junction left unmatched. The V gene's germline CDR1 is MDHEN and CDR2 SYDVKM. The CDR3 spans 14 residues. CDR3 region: CASTPGQAPGEAFF. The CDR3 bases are TGTGCCAGCACCCCGGGACAGGCCCCCGGGGAAGCTTTCTTT.

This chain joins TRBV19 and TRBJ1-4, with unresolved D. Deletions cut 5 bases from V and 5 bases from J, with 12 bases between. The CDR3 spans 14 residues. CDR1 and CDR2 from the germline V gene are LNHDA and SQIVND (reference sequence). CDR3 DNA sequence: TGTGCCAGTAGTTTATCGGTCCTAAATGAAAAACTGTTTTTT. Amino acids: CASSLSVLNEKLFF.

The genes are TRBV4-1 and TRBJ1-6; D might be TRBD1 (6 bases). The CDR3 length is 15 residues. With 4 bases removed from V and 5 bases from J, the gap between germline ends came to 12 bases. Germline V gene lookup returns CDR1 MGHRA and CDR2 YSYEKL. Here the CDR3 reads CASSLGTLNNSPLHF. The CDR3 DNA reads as TGCGCCAGCAGCCTCGGGACATTAAATAATTCACCCCTCCACTTT.

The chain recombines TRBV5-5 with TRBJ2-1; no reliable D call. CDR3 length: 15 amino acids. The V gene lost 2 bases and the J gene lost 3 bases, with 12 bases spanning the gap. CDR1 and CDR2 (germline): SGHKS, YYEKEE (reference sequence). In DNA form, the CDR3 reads TGTGCCAGCAGCTTAGGGCCTACCTACTACAATGAGCAGTTCTTC. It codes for CASSLGPTYYNEQFF.

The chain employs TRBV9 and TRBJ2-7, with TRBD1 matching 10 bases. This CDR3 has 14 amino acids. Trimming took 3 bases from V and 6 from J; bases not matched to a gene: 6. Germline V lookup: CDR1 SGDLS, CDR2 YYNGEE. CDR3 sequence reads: CASSAGTGEAEQYF. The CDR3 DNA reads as TGTGCCAGCAGCGCCGGGACAGGGGAAGCCGAGCAGTACTTC.

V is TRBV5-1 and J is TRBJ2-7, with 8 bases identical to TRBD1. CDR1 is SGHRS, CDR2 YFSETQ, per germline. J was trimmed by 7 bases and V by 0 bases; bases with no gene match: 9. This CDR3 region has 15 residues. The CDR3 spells CASSLEGQGSLEQYF. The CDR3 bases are TGCGCCAGCAGCTTGGAAGGACAGGGTTCCCTAGAGCAGTACTTC. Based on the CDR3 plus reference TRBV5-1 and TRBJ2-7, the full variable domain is KAGVTQTPRYLIKTRGQQVTLSCSPISGHRSVSWYQQTPGQGLQFLFEYFSETQRNKGNFPGRFSGRQFSNSRSEMNVSTLELGDSALYLCASSLEGQGSLEQYFGPGTRLTVT.

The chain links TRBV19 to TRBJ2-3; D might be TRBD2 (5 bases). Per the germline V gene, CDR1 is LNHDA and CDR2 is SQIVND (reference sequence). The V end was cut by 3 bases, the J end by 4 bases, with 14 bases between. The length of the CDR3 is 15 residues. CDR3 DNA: TGTGCCAGTAGTATGAGACGGGGTTACCCAGATACGCAGTATTTT. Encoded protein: CASSMRRGYPDTQYF. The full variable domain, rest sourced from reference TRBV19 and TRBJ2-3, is DGGITQSPKYLFRKEGQNVTLSCEQNLNHDAMYWYRQDPGQGLRLIYYSQIVNDFQKGDIAEGYSVSREKKESFPLTVTSAQKNPTAFYLCASSMRRGYPDTQYFGPGTRLTVL.

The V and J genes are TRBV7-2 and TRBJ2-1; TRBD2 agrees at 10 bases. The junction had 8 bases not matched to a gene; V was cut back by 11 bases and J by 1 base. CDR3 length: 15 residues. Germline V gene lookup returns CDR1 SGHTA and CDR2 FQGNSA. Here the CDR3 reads CASLAGEISYNEQFF. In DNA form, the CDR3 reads TGTGCCTCGCTAGCGGGGGAGATTTCCTACAATGAGCAGTTCTTC.